Here is one T cell receptor (beta chain) with its context. Its antigen remains unidentified. CDR3 size: 15 residues. Germline V gene lookup returns CDR1 ENHRY and CDR2 SYGVKD. V was clipped by 0 bases and J by 5 bases, with 13 bases between them. This sample was taken from a study of T cell repertoires in cytomegalovirus infection. Study overall: Public TCR beta signatures marked donors with CMV infection and the matching HLA.

TCRdb fed the reads into MiXCR, producing one record per CDR3 protein. Of about 900,000 distinct CDR3 sequences listed, about 33% are singletons. Study-wide findings and caveats: Using cumulative public TCR beta family frequency, the authors identified those who carried CMV together with the relevant HLA. CMV-specific HLA-C-restricted TCR beta clonotypes dominated the ex vivo response.

The rearrangement links TRBV10-3 to TRBJ1-1, with D hard to call. The source material was cultured CD8+ T cells from PBMCs, sampled from culture after CMV antigen stimulation. The receptor comes from a human donor in good health (CMV status not recorded). Some clones in this sample may be carry-over from other donors' samples. The CDR3 bases are TGTGCCATCAGTGAGTCGGAGGGCGGAAGGACTGAAGCTTTCTTT. As protein: CAISESEGGRTEAFF.